The rows below give T cell receptor beta chains drawn from one sample of a study of blood T cell repertoires in COVID-19. The assay was immunoSEQ multiplex PCR, and TCRdb's table has in-frame clones only and misses some. The sample has a few hundred thousand clones; roughly 80% are singletons. Sample: peripheral blood. The receptors come from a human donor with acute or convalescent COVID-19. The donor label of this sample is uncertain. CDR3s include the opening cysteine and the closing phenylalanine or tryptophan. A D gene is named only where the DNA matches it firmly. Size is stated for part of the rows, as once, few or many counts, or as a class when the clone is expanded.

TRBV6-5	TRBD1	.	TRBJ1-2	TGTGCCAGCAGTTACTCCTGGACAGGCCTGAGCTATGGCTACACCTTC	CASSYSWTGLSYGYTF
TRBV14	.	.	TRBJ2-2	TGTGCCAGCAGCCAAGGATTCTCGCAGGGAATAGGAACCGGGGAGCTGTTTTTT	CASSQGFSQGIGTGELFF
TRBV5-5	TRBD1	.	TRBJ2-1	TGTGCCAGCAGCGCCACCGGGACAGCGAGTACCTTTTACAATGAGCAGTTCTTC	CASSATGTASTFYNEQFF
TRBV5-1	.	.	TRBJ2-2	TGCGCCAGCAGCTTGGGAGACAGTTCCGCCGGGGAGCTGTTTTTT	CASSLGDSSAGELFF
TRBV2	.	.	TRBJ2-1	TGTGCTAACTTCAGGCAGGGCTGGAACACCTACAATGAGCAGTTCTTC	CANFRQGWNTYNEQFF
TRBV30	TRBD1	.	TRBJ1-1	TGTGCCTGGAGTACAGGGGCGAACACTGAAGCTTTCTTT	CAWSTGANTEAFF
TRBV19	.	once	TRBJ1-1	TGTGCCAGTAGTATTCTATCAGGGCAGCAGAACACTGAAGCTTTCTTT	CASSILSGQQNTEAFF
TRBV6-5	.	.	TRBJ2-6	TGTGCCGGCCAGACAGACTCTGGGGCCAACGTCCTGACTTTC	CAGQTDSGANVLTF
TRBV27	TRBD2	once	TRBJ2-7	TGTGCCAGCAGTCACCCGACCGGGCGGGAGCGTTACGAGCAGTACTTC	CASSHPTGRERYEQYF
TRBV4-1	TRBD1	.	TRBJ1-4	TGCGCCAGCAGCCAAGTCGCGCGTCGTAAAGACAGGGGAGATGAAAAACTGTTTTTT	CASSQVARRKDRGDEKLFF
TRBV30	.	.	TRBJ2-2	TGTGCCTGGAGAGGTAGGGGTTCCCCCGGGGAGCTGTTTTTT	CAWRGRGSPGELFF
TRBV18	.	.	TRBJ2-6	TGTGCCAGCTCACCAACAGGTGTTTCTGGGGCCAACGTCCTGACTTTC	CASSPTGVSGANVLTF
TRBV30	TRBD1	.	TRBJ1-1	TGTGCGTCAGGACAGGGCCTCTACACTGAAGCTTTCTTT	CASGQGLYTEAFF
TRBV7-8	.	.	TRBJ1-6	TGTGCCAGCGGGCTCCGGATCAGCAAGAATTCACCCCTCCACTTT	CASGLRISKNSPLHF
TRBV5-1	.	.	TRBJ1-1	TGCGCCAGCAGCTTGGCGGTCCCAGGGTTGACTGAAGCTTTCTTT	CASSLAVPGLTEAFF
TRBV4-2	.	.	TRBJ1-5	TGTGCCAGCAGCCAAGATTACTCCGGACACGAGAGCAATCAGCCCCAGCATTTT	CASSQDYSGHESNQPQHF
TRBV4-2	TRBD2	.	TRBJ2-1	TGTGCCAGCAGCCAAGTTACGGGGGGGCCCTACAATGAGCAGTTCTTC	CASSQVTGGPYNEQFF
TRBV2	.	few	TRBJ1-2	TGTGCCAGCAGTGAATCTCCGCCAGACTATGGCTACACCTTC	CASSESPPDYGYTF
TRBV10-3	.	.	TRBJ2-7	TGTGCCACCAAGGAGCTGGACTCGCAGTACTTC	CATKELDSQYF
TRBV2	.	few	TRBJ1-5	TGTGCCAGCAGTGAACAGGGTAGGAATCAGCCCCAGCATTTT	CASSEQGRNQPQHF
TRBV5-1	TRBD1	.	TRBJ1-5	TGCGCCAGCAGCTCTGGGACAGGTTATAATCAGCCCCAGCATTTT	CASSSGTGYNQPQHF
TRBV3-1/TRBV3-2	.	.	TRBJ2-5	TGTGCCAGCAGCCCCCTCGGGGGCGGGGGCTGGAAAGAGACCCAGTACTTC	CASSPLGGGGWKETQYF
TRBV11-2	TRBD1	.	TRBJ2-1	TGTGCCAGCAGCGGCTCCGGGACAGGGATTTACAATGAGCAGTTCTTC	CASSGSGTGIYNEQFF
TRBV7-2	TRBD1	.	TRBJ1-2	TGTGCCAGCAGCTTAGACTTCGGGACAGGGCGAGGGGACGGCTACACCTTC	CASSLDFGTGRGDGYTF
TRBV7-9	.	few	TRBJ1-3	TGTGCCAGCAGCGGCTTTAGGGGTCTGGGTAACACCATATATTTT	CASSGFRGLGNTIYF
TRBV3-1/TRBV3-2	TRBD2	.	TRBJ2-7	TGTGCCAGCAGCCAAGGGACTAGCGGGTTCTCCTACGAGCAGTACTTC	CASSQGTSGFSYEQYF
TRBV12-3/TRBV12-4	.	once	TRBJ2-3	TGTGCCAGCAGCCTCCAGACTGCAGATACGCAGTATTTT	CASSLQTADTQYF
TRBV28	TRBD1	.	TRBJ2-1	TGTGCCAGCAGCGTAGACAGGGCGGGTGAGCAGTTCTTC	CASSVDRAGEQFF
TRBV2	TRBD2	.	TRBJ2-2	TGTGCCAGCAGTGTGCAGCGGGAGGCCGGGGAGCTGTTTTTT	CASSVQREAGELFF
TRBV18	TRBD1	.	TRBJ1-1	TGTGCCAGCTCATCTAGGACAGGGCAGAACACTGAAGCTTTCTTT	CASSSRTGQNTEAFF
TRBV27	.	few	TRBJ1-6	TGTGCCAGCAGTTTACTCTACACAGGCGGGAATAATTCACCCCTCCACTTT	CASSLLYTGGNNSPLHF
TRBV5-1	TRBD2	few	TRBJ2-1	TGCGCCAGCAGCCGGACTAGCGGAGCCTACAATGAGCAGTTCTTC	CASSRTSGAYNEQFF
TRBV14	TRBD2	.	TRBJ2-7	TGTGCCAGCAGCCCGAGACTAGCTCTTCACGAGCAGTACTTC	CASSPRLALHEQYF
TRBV3-1/TRBV3-2	.	.	TRBJ1-1	TGTGCCAGCAGCGGATCAACAGGGAACACTGAAGCTTTCTTT	CASSGSTGNTEAFF
TRBV3-1/TRBV3-2	.	.	TRBJ1-2	TGTGCCAGCAGCCGGGGCAGGCTACAGGAGGGCTACACCTTC	CASSRGRLQEGYTF
TRBV5-8	TRBD2	.	TRBJ2-1	TGTGCCAGCAGCTTGACCCTGGGACTAGCGGGAGGTATACAGTTCTTC	CASSLTLGLAGGIQFF
TRBV2	TRBD2	.	TRBJ2-2	TGTGCCAGCAGTAAAGAGGGACTACCAATCACCGGGGAGCTGTTTTTT	CASSKEGLPITGELFF
TRBV12-3/TRBV12-4	.	.	TRBJ1-2	TGTGCCAGCAGTTTGGGCGGGATCTATGGCTACACCTTC	CASSLGGIYGYTF
TRBV27	TRBD2	.	TRBJ2-3	TGTGCCAGCAGTTTTCAGCGGGGGGGGACAGATACGCAGTATTTT	CASSFQRGGTDTQYF
TRBV18	TRBD1	.	TRBJ1-5	TGTGCCAGCTCACCACGCCTGGGACAGTACTCAAATAGCAATCAGCCCCAGCATTTT	CASSPRLGQYSNSNQPQHF
TRBV7-7	.	.	TRBJ2-5	TGTGCCAGCAGCTCACCCCTCCTAGGGACCCAGTACTTC	CASSSPLLGTQYF
TRBV2	TRBD1	.	TRBJ1-3	TGTGCCAGCAGCGTAGGACAGGGGGTTGGAAACACCATATATTTT	CASSVGQGVGNTIYF
TRBV30	.	.	TRBJ2-7	TGTGCCTGGAGTGTACAACCGGGGAGCTCCTACGAGCAGTACTTC	CAWSVQPGSSYEQYF
TRBV15	.	.	TRBJ1-6	TGTGCCACCAGCAGTGTGCGGGCTTCGTGGAATTCACCCCTCCACTTT	CATSSVRASWNSPLHF
TRBV30	.	few	TRBJ1-6	TGTGCCTGGAGTGTTCTGAGGGAATTTAATTCACCCCTCCACTTT	CAWSVLREFNSPLHF
TRBV4-1	.	few	TRBJ1-4	TGCGCCAGCAGCCAAAGCGGTCTGGAAAAACTGTTTTTT	CASSQSGLEKLFF
TRBV28	TRBD1	.	TRBJ1-2	TGTGCCAGCAGTCGACTGACCGGGACAGGGGTTAACGGCTACACCTTC	CASSRLTGTGVNGYTF
TRBV4-1	.	.	TRBJ1-2	TGCGCCAGCAGCCAGGGGGGGCTGGGCACCTTC	CASSQGGLGTF
TRBV9	.	.	TRBJ1-1	TGTGCCAGCAGCGTAGATCACAGGGTGGGTACTGAAGCTTTCTTT	CASSVDHRVGTEAFF
TRBV5-6	.	few	TRBJ2-1	TGTGCCAGCAGCTTGTTCCTAGCTAACAATGAGCAGTTCTTC	CASSLFLANNEQFF
TRBV19	.	.	TRBJ1-5	TGTGCCAGTAGTATAGTGGACACCCGGACTAGGCCCCAGCATTTT	CASSIVDTRTRPQHF
TRBV18	.	.	TRBJ1-2	TGTGCCAGCTCACCCCTTGACAGGAATGGTGATGGCTACACCTTC	CASSPLDRNGDGYTF
TRBV6-5	.	.	TRBJ2-3	TGTGCCAGCTCATCTCCGCAGGGTGCAGATACGCAGTATTTT	CASSSPQGADTQYF
TRBV4-1	TRBD1	.	TRBJ2-1	TGCGCCAGCAGCCAATCGCAGGACAGGTACAATGAGCAGTTCTTC	CASSQSQDRYNEQFF